A single T cell receptor (beta chain) is shown here with its context. Its antigen is unknown. Base qualities are not provided; no much larger clone lies one nucleotide away. The CDR3 starts with the cysteine, ends with the phenylalanine, and has 14 residues. The entry retains the CDR3 DNA only, 42 bases that are in frame from base 1. Ends trimmed: V by 1 base, J by 2 bases; bases unmatched to a gene: 2. CDR1 MNHEY and CDR2 SVGAGI are derived from the germline V gene. RNA was extracted with the RNeasy kit and roughly 0.45 to 1 ug was reverse transcribed using random hexamers. TCR beta CDR3 regions were amplified with the immunoSEQ multiplex PCR assay covering 54 Vbeta and 13 Jbeta segments. Bias from PCR amplification was corrected by using a synthetic template baseline for primer optimization and for computational correction. Per the authors' processing: Only productive sequences were kept, with reads annotated to V, D and J genes according to IMGT and analyzed in immunoSEQ Analyzer. Clonality was computed as one minus Shannon entropy normalized by log2 of the number of productive unique sequences. For each patient and control, public and private clones were evaluated among the 100 most prevalent clones. A clone was defined as Susac-specific if it was absent from the healthy and MS cohorts, from 1052 published viral clones and from other ImmuneACCESS disease sequences. The public sequencing data were trimmed at Q25 with fastp and processed into clonotypes with MiXCR by TCRdb, which kept only in-frame beta chains. Here each entry gathers all rows of one CDR3 protein and keeps the most common genes and DNA. It is TCRdb's table, rather than the study itself, that gives the V and J calls and clone size. The sample records under 200,000 distinct CDR3 sequences, 90% to 95% of which are singletons. Approximately 0.11% of the sample lies in the top ten.

This specimen belongs to a study of CD8 T cells in Susac syndrome (dated by TCRdb to the late 2010s). Context from the whole study: Of the Susac syndrome patients who were sequenced, roughly eight were in clinical remission while about six had clinically active disease. The study used repertoire sequencing to test whether antigen drove CD8+ T cell activation and differentiation in Susac syndrome. At blood withdrawal, Susac syndrome patients were therapy-naive, treated with corticosteroids (with IVIg additionally given to some), or treated with IVIg alone. General findings and caveats noted by the study authors: The TCR sequencing and HLA analysis was acknowledged to have included a relatively small number of individuals. In the CD4+ T cell repertoire of Susac syndrome patients, clonal expansion was not detected.

Peripheral blood CD8+ and CD4+ T cells from healthy donors, Susac syndrome patients and multiple sclerosis patients were profiled using high-throughput TCR beta sequencing. Susac syndrome patients met recently defined diagnostic criteria for definite or probable disease. CD8+ TEMRA cells were enriched by FACS, while bulk CD8+ and CD4+ T cells were purified by magnetic negative isolation. Blood was drawn into EDTA tubes, processed within 24 hours, and PBMCs were isolated by density gradient centrifugation. PBMCs intended for TCR sequencing were frozen in liquid nitrogen and were later thawed in a 37 degrees C water bath. The sorted or isolated CD4+, CD8+ and CD8+ TEMRA cells reached a purity of at least 90%.

Sequenced material: CD4+ T cells from PBMCs. The chain is encoded by TRBV6-5 joined to TRBJ2-7, and 7 bases in between align with TRBD1. The origin of this receptor is a human donor with Susac syndrome. The DNA sequence is given as TGTGCCAGCAGTTACTTCGACAGGGCCTACGAGCAGTACTTC. It translates as CASSYFDRAYEQYF.